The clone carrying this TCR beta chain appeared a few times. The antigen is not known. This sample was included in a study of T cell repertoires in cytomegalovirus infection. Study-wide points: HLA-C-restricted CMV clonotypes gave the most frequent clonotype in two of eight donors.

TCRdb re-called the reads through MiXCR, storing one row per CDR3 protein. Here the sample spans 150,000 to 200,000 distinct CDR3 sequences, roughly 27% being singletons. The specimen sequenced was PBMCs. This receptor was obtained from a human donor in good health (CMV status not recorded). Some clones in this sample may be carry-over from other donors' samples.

CDR3 protein: CASSLTGITGELFF. The DNA for the CDR3 is TGTGCCAGCAGCTTGACAGGGATTACCGGGGAGCTGTTTTTT. The chain links TRBV11-2 to TRBJ2-2; TRBD1 matches at 7 bases. Trimming removed 3 bases from V and 5 bases from J; junction bases left unmatched: 3. The V gene's germline CDR1 is SGHAT and CDR2 FQNNGV. This CDR3 is 14 amino acids long.